The sequence of this T cell receptor beta chain was determined in a study of naive and memory T cell subsets. The germline V gene has CDR1 MNHEY and CDR2 SVGAGI. The CDR3 is 14 amino acids. V lost 6 bases, J lost 3 bases, and 15 bases lay in between. This clonotype came up many times. An equimolar mix of two oligonucleotides served as the beta constant-region primer for TRBC1 and TRBC2. The ligated cDNA underwent four PCR rounds using SP2 and nested alpha and beta constant-region primers. TCRdb independently ran MiXCR on the UMI-ligation and nested PCR reads; one entry per CDR3 protein. This table holds 130,000 or so distinct CDR3 sequences, approximately 37% found once.

The V and J genes are TRBV6-5 and TRBJ2-7, with a possible D match to TRBD2 (6 bases). The receptor's source is a human donor in good health. Sequences were obtained from central memory CD4+ T cells from blood. The CDR3: CASSQGLGFYEQYF. CDR3 bases: TGTGCCAGCAGCCAGGGACTCGGATTCTACGAGCAGTACTTC.